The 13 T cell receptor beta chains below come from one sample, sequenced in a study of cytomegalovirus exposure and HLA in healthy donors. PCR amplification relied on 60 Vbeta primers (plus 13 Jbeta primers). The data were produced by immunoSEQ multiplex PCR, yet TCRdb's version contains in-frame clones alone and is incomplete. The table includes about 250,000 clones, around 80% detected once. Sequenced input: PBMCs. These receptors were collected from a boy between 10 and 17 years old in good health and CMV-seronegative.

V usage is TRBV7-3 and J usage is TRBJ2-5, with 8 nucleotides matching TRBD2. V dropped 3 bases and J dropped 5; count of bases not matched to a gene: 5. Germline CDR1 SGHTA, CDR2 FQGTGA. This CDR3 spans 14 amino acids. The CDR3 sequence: CASSFRAGGETQYF. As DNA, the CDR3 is TGTGCCAGCAGCTTTAGGGCGGGGGGTGAGACCCAGTACTTC.

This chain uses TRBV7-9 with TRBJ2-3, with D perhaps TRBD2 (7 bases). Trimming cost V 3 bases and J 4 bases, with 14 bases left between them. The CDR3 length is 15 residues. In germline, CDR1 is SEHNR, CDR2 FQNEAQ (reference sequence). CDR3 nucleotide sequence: TGTGCCAGCAGCTTCGGGGGCCGGGAGGCAGATACGCAGTATTTT. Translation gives CASSFGGREADTQYF.

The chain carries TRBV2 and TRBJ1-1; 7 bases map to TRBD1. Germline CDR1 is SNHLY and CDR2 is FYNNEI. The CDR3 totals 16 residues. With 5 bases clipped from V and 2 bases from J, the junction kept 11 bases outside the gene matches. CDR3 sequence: CASSSPNRGINTEAFF. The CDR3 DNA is TGTGCCAGCAGTAGCCCCAACAGGGGAATTAACACTGAAGCTTTCTTT.

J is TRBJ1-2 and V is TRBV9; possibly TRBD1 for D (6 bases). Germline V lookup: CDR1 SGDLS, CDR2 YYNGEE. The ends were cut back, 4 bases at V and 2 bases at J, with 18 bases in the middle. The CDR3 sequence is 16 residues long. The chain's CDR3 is CASSPLGGAENYGYTF. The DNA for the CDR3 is TGTGCCAGCAGCCCCCTGGGGGGGGCGGAGAACTATGGCTACACCTTC. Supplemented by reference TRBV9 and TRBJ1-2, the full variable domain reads DSGVTQTPKHLITATGQRVTLRCSPRSGDLSVYWYQQSLDQGLQFLIQYYNGEERAKGNILERFSAQQFPDLHSELNLSSLELGDSALYFCASSPLGGAENYGYTFGSGTRLTVV.

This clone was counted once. CDR3 sequence: CASSVDGSAAEQYF. CDR3 nucleotides: TGTGCCAGCAGCGTAGACGGGTCAGCCGCCGAGCAGTACTTC. The rearrangement joins TRBV9 to TRBJ2-7; no firm D call. Germline V lookup: CDR1 SGDLS, CDR2 YYNGEE. The CDR3 sequence is 14 residues long. V was shortened by 0 bases and J by 6 bases, with 13 bases between the two germline ends.

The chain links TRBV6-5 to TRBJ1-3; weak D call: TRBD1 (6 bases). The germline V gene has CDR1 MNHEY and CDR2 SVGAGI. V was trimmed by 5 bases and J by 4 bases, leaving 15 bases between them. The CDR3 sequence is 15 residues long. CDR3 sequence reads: CASSADRSPGNTIYF. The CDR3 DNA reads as TGTGCCAGCAGTGCCGACAGGTCCCCGGGAAACACCATATATTTT.

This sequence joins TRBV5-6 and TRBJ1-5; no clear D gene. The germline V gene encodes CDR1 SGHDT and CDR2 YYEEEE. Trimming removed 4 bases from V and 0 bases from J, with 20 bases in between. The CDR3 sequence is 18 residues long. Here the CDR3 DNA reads TGTGCCAGCAGCGTTCGGCGGGCTACTCTTAATAGCAATCAGCCCCAGCATTTT. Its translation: CASSVRRATLNSNQPQHF.

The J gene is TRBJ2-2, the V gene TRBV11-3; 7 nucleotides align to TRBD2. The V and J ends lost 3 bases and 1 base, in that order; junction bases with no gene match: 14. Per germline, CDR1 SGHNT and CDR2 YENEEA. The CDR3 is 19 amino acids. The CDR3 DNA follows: TGTGCCAGCAGCTTTCGAACTCATCCTAGCGGAGTGAACACCGGGGAGCTGTTTTTT. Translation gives CASSFRTHPSGVNTGELFF.

The CDR3 coding sequence is TGCGCCAGCCAAACGCAGAGGAACGAGCAGTACTTC. Translated: CASQTQRNEQYF. The genes are TRBV10-2 and TRBJ2-7; D gene ambiguous. This CDR3 spans 12 amino acids. CDR1 is WSHSY, CDR2 SAAADI, per germline. Trimming removed 8 bases at V and 5 bases at J, with 13 bases between.

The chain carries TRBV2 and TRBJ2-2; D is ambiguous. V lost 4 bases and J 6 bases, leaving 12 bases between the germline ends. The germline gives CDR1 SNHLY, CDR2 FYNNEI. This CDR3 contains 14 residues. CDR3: CASSVWRPPGELFF. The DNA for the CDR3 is TGTGCCAGCAGTGTCTGGCGGCCCCCCGGGGAGCTGTTTTTT.

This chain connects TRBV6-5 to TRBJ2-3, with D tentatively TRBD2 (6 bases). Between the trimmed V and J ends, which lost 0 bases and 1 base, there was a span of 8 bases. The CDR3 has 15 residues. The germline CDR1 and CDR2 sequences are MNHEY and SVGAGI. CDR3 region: CASSYSQRGTDTQYF. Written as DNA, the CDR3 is TGTGCCAGCAGTTACTCTCAGCGGGGCACAGATACGCAGTATTTT.

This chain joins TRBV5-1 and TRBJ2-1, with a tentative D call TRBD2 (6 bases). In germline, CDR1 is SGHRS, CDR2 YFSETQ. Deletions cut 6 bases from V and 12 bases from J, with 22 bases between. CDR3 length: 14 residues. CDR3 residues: CASKSVPDAEGQFF. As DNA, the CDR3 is TGCGCCAGCAAGAGCGTACCCGACGCGGAGGGGCAGTTCTTC. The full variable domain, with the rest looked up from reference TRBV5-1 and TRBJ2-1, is KAGVTQTPRYLIKTRGQQVTLSCSPISGHRSVSWYQQTPGQGLQFLFEYFSETQRNKGNFPGRFSGRQFSNSRSEMNVSTLELGDSALYLCASKSVPDAEGQFFGPGTRLTVL.

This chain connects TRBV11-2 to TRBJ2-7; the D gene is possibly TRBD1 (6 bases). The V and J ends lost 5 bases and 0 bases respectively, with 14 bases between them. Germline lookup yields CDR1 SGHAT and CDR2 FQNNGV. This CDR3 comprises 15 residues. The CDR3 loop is CASSRTGYSSYEQYF. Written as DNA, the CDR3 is TGTGCCAGCAGCCGCACAGGGTACTCCTCCTACGAGCAGTACTTC.